Below, one T cell receptor (beta chain) is given with its context. This record comes from a study of CD8 T cells in Susac syndrome. It was treatment-naive patients with stable or active relapsing-remitting disease who made up the multiple sclerosis controls. The authors negatively isolated CD8+ and CD4+ T cells and FACS-enriched TEMRA cells. Random hexamers were used to reverse transcribe an amount of about 0.5 to 1 ug RNA. An immunoSEQ multiplex PCR amplified TCR beta CDR3 over 54 Vbeta and 13 Jbeta. MiXCR, applied by TCRdb to the immunoSEQ multiplex PCR reads, yields one record per CDR3 protein. The sample yields approximately 76,000 distinct CDR3 sequences, just under 95% seen once. The ends lost 7 bases at V and 1 base at J; junction bases unmatched: 7. The CDR3 covers 14 residues. Germline CDR1 and CDR2: LGHNA and YNFKEQ.

The chain recombines TRBV4-2 with TRBJ2-7; 7 positions agree with TRBD1. The specimen was CD8+ T cells from PBMCs. The clonotype was recovered from a human donor with multiple sclerosis. CDR3 in amino acids: CASTRDRTSYEQYF. The CDR3 nucleotides are TGTGCCAGCACCCGGGACAGAACGTCCTACGAGCAGTACTTC.